The 26 T cell receptor beta chains reported below all come from one sample, sequenced in a study of human thymus T cells. Produced via immunoSEQ multiplex PCR; TCRdb's table is partial and in-frame only. The sample lists about 78,000 clones; 95% to 98% were seen once. From resections taken during corrective heart surgery, the thymus tissue was obtained. Sequences were obtained from thymus tissue. Receptors originate from a boy in the first two years of life with a congenital heart defect but otherwise immunologically healthy.

This rearrangement joins TRBV28 to TRBJ2-1; D gene unclear. The V gene's germline CDR1 is MDHEN and CDR2 SYDVKM. CDR3 length: 12 amino acids. Trimming cost V 7 bases and J 5 bases, with 9 bases left between them. In DNA, the CDR3 is TGTGCCAGCACCCCGATTGACAATGAGCAGTTCTTC. Amino acid sequence: CASTPIDNEQFF.

In this sample, this clone turned up once. The chain combines TRBV5-1 with TRBJ2-5; D might be TRBD1 (5 bases). Trimming left V 5 bases short and J 5 bases short, with 13 bases between. The germline V gene encodes CDR1 SGHRS and CDR2 YFSETQ. There are 13 residues in the CDR3. CDR3 coding DNA: TGCGCCAGCAGGAGACCCAGGGCCGAGACCCAGTACTTC. Protein product: CASRRPRAETQYF.

The chain combines TRBV7-9 with TRBJ2-5; 10 bases are a match to TRBD2. With V trimmed by 1 base and J by 5 bases, 4 bases remained unmatched. The germline gives CDR1 SEHNR, CDR2 FQNEAQ (reference sequence). The CDR3 extends over 15 amino acids. This CDR3 reads CASSLGTSGIETQYF. CDR3 coding DNA: TGTGCCAGCAGCTTAGGTACTAGCGGGATTGAGACCCAGTACTTC.

This sequence joins TRBV10-2 and TRBJ2-3; a weak D match, TRBD2 (5 bases). This CDR3 has 14 amino acids. V lost 4 bases to trimming and J lost 4 bases, with 12 bases between them. Germline assignment: CDR1 WSHSY and CDR2 SAAADI. CDR3 amino acids: CASSGTQDADTQYF. In DNA form, the CDR3 reads TGCGCCAGCAGTGGGACTCAAGATGCAGATACGCAGTATTTT.

The rearrangement links TRBV4-2 to TRBJ1-2; no definite D call. CDR3 size: 18 residues. The V gene lost 1 base and the J gene lost 0 bases, with 18 bases spanning the gap. Germline CDR1 LGHNA, CDR2 YNFKEQ. CDR3 in amino acids: CASSQAGVGFSTNYGYTF. Written as DNA, the CDR3 is TGTGCCAGCAGCCAAGCCGGGGTAGGGTTTTCGACTAACTATGGCTACACCTTC.

This chain uses TRBV6-5 with TRBJ2-5; no firm D call. V lost 2 bases and J lost 7, with 14 bases in between. Per germline, CDR1 MNHEY and CDR2 SVGAGI. CDR3 length: 14 residues. This CDR3 is CASSYPGPAGTQYF. The CDR3 nucleotides read TGTGCCAGCAGTTACCCCGGCCCCGCTGGGACCCAGTACTTC.

The chain employs TRBV5-4 and TRBJ2-3; 7 bases fit TRBD2. The CDR3 is 15 residues long. Germline V gene data show CDR1 as SGHNT and CDR2 as YYREEE (reference sequence). The V segment lost 3 bases and the J segment 7 bases; nucleotides outside the gene matches: 11. The CDR3 nucleotides read TGTGCCAGCAGCTGGAGCCAGCGGGACTGTCATACGCAGTATTTT. Residues: CASSWSQRDCHTQYF.

The chain is built from TRBV9 and TRBJ2-7; the match to TRBD2 covers 10 bases. J lost 4 bases, V lost 2 bases, and 21 bases had no gene match. Per the germline V gene, CDR1 is SGDLS and CDR2 is YYNGEE. This CDR3 spans 20 amino acids. The chain's CDR3 is CASSVGPQGLAVDMGYEQYF. The CDR3 nucleotides read TGTGCCAGCAGCGTCGGCCCCCAAGGACTAGCGGTCGACATGGGTTACGAGCAGTACTTC. Full variable domain (rest looked up from reference TRBV9 and TRBJ2-7): DSGVTQTPKHLITATGQRVTLRCSPRSGDLSVYWYQQSLDQGLQFLIQYYNGEERAKGNILERFSAQQFPDLHSELNLSSLELGDSALYFCASSVGPQGLAVDMGYEQYFGPGTRLTVT.

V gene TRBV6-6 combines with J gene TRBJ1-1; D is uncertain. Germline values: CDR1 MNHNY, CDR2 SVGAGI (reference sequence). CDR3 length: 15 residues. Trimming pared 3 bases from V and 1 base from J, leaving 12 bases between. The DNA of the CDR3 is TGTGCCAGCAGTTATCTCAGGCGGGCGAACACTGAAGCTTTCTTT. This gives the protein CASSYLRRANTEAFF.

This rearrangement joins TRBV7-9 to TRBJ2-5; D is possibly TRBD1 (6 bases). Trimming stripped 5 bases from V and 5 bases from J, with 18 bases between. The CDR3 spans 15 residues. The V gene's germline CDR1 is SEHNR and CDR2 FQNEAQ (reference sequence). The CDR3, as DNA: TGTGCCAGCAGCCCCTACCGTGGCAGGGGTGAGACCCAGTACTTC. Translated, it gives CASSPYRGRGETQYF.

The chain recombines TRBV5-6 with TRBJ1-2, with 10 bases fitting TRBD1. Trimming took 4 bases from V and 8 from J; bases not matched to a gene: 11. The CDR3 length is 15 residues. In germline, CDR1 is SGHDT, CDR2 YYEEEE. The chain's CDR3 is CASSPRQGAVGGYTF. As DNA, the CDR3 is TGTGCCAGCAGCCCCCGACAGGGGGCGGTTGGCGGCTACACCTTC.

The chain has TRBV6-5 and TRBJ1-3; D not certain. V shed 10 bases and J shed 0 bases, with 10 bases lying between them. This CDR3 has 13 amino acids. Germline CDR1 reads MNHEY; CDR2 reads SVGAGI. CDR3 DNA: TGTGCCACCATGATCCCCTCTGGAAACACCATATATTTT. Its protein product is CATMIPSGNTIYF.

As regards this clone: One end of the junction varies from germline; a read error may be responsible. Other DNA sequences from this sample encode an identical CDR3 as well. This chain connects TRBV27 to TRBJ2-1; TRBD2 aligns across 11 bases. CDR3 length: 18 residues. Germline assignment: CDR1 MNHEY and CDR2 SMNVEV (reference sequence). The DNA of the CDR3 is TGTGCTAGCAGCCCCCCCCGGCTAGCGGGAGGAACCTACAATGAGCAGTTCTTC. It is translated as CASSPPRLAGGTYNEQFF.

The chain is built from TRBV6-1 and TRBJ1-2; tentatively, D is TRBD1 (6 bases). The V end was cut by 6 bases, the J end by 5 bases, with 13 bases between. Per the germline V gene, CDR1 is MNHNS and CDR2 is SASEGT. This CDR3 is 13 amino acids long. The CDR3 spells CASSPVGTYGYTF. The DNA of the CDR3 is TGTGCCAGCAGCCCGGTCGGGACATATGGCTACACCTTC.

The genes are TRBV25-1 and TRBJ2-1; 12 nucleotides line up with TRBD2. CDR1 and CDR2 (germline): MGHDK, SYGVNS. The length of the CDR3 is 15 residues. V shed 3 bases, J shed 9 bases, and the junction held 6 bases outside the gene matches. The CDR3 nucleotides read TGTGCCAGCAGTGACGGACTAGCGGGGCTCCGTGAGCAGTTCTTC. It yields the protein CASSDGLAGLREQFF.

The chain has TRBV28 and TRBJ1-1, with D possibly being TRBD1 (5 bases). Trimming pared 4 bases from V and 1 base from J, leaving 10 bases between. This CDR3 has 14 residues. Germline lookup yields CDR1 MDHEN and CDR2 SYDVKM. CDR3 protein: CASSSSGANTEAFF. The DNA for the CDR3 is TGTGCCAGCAGTTCGTCCGGGGCGAACACTGAAGCTTTCTTT.

The rearrangement joins TRBV5-4 to TRBJ1-2; D perhaps matches TRBD1 (6 bases). The CDR3 has 16 residues. CDR1 is SGHNT and CDR2 is YYREEE in the germline V gene (reference sequence). The germline V and J ends were trimmed by 4 bases and 4 bases, with 20 bases remaining between them. CDR3 sequence (DNA): TGTGCCAGCAGCGGACCCCGAGGGGGATCCGGCTATGGCTACACCTTC. Residues: CASSGPRGGSGYGYTF.

The sample holds one count of this clone. The chain is built from TRBV10-2 and TRBJ2-3; 7 nucleotides line up with TRBD2. The V segment lost 3 bases and the J segment 3 bases; nucleotides outside the gene matches: 9. CDR3 size: 16 residues. Germline V gene sequence: CDR1 WSHSY, CDR2 SAAADI. The DNA for the CDR3 is TGCGCCAGCAGTGAACAGCGGGATATCAGTACAGATACGCAGTATTTT. As protein: CASSEQRDISTDTQYF.

CDR3 protein: CASTLTGAKETQYF. In DNA, the CDR3 is TGTGCCAGCACATTGACAGGGGCGAAAGAGACCCAGTACTTC. The chain is built from TRBV11-2 and TRBJ2-5, with TRBD1 matching over 8 bases. The CDR3 has 14 residues. Germline trimming cut 7 bases from V and 3 bases from J; bases unmatched to any gene: 7. Germline V gives CDR1 SGHAT, CDR2 FQNNGV.

The genes are TRBV6-6 and TRBJ1-5; 8 nucleotides line up with TRBD1. After removal of 6 bases from V and 4 bases from J, the junction contained 5 bases not matched to a gene. The CDR3 runs 14 residues. Germline assignment: CDR1 MNHNY and CDR2 SVGAGI (reference sequence). CDR3 DNA sequence: TGTGCCAGCAGACTCGGGACAGGTAATCAGCCCCAGCATTTT. It translates to CASRLGTGNQPQHF.

V is TRBV10-2 and J is TRBJ1-2; maybe TRBD1 (6 bases). V shed 0 bases and J shed 5 bases, with 7 bases lying between them. CDR1 and CDR2 from the germline V gene are WSHSY and SAAADI. The CDR3 spans 13 residues. The CDR3: CASSESQGYGYTF. The CDR3 nucleotides read TGCGCCAGCAGTGAGTCACAGGGTTATGGCTACACCTTC.

The CDR3 nucleotides read TGTGCCAGTAGTACGCGGAATGAGCAGTTCTTC. Translating it yields CASSTRNEQFF. V usage is TRBV19 and J usage is TRBJ2-1; D is unclear. There are 11 residues in the CDR3. Per the germline V gene, CDR1 is LNHDA and CDR2 is SQIVND (reference sequence). V was cut by 4 bases and J by 7 bases, with 5 bases left in between.

The gene calls are TRBV5-8 and TRBJ1-5, with D maybe TRBD1 (5 bases). Germline CDR1 and CDR2: SGHTS and YDEGEE. The CDR3 contains 16 residues. The V end lost 0 bases, the J end lost 5 bases, and 15 bases lay between the germline ends. The CDR3 nucleotides read TGTGCCAGCAGCTTGGTGTGGGGCCGGTTTGATCAGCCCCAGCATTTT. It is translated as CASSLVWGRFDQPQHF.

The chain is built from TRBV6-5 and TRBJ2-5; TRBD1 aligns across 9 bases. The J segment lost 5 bases and the V segment lost 5 bases, leaving 9 bases of the junction unmatched. Germline V gene data show CDR1 as MNHEY and CDR2 as SVGAGI. CDR3 length: 15 residues. The CDR3 reads CASSVQQGARETQYF. Written as DNA, the CDR3 is TGTGCCAGCAGTGTCCAACAGGGGGCACGGGAGACCCAGTACTTC.

The genes are TRBV7-2 and TRBJ1-2, with 7 nucleotides matching TRBD1. This CDR3 comprises 15 residues. Looked up from germline, CDR1 is SGHTA and CDR2 is FQGNSA. The V and J ends lost 3 bases and 2 bases, in that order; junction bases with no gene match: 6. The CDR3 nucleotides read TGTGCCAGCAGCTTTACCCCGGGACAGAACTATGGCTACACCTTC. This sequence encodes CASSFTPGQNYGYTF.

This rearrangement joins TRBV5-4 to TRBJ1-1, with D perhaps matching TRBD1 (6 bases). Trimming pared 0 bases from V and 4 bases from J, leaving 10 bases between. Germline CDR1 SGHNT, CDR2 YYREEE (reference sequence). The CDR3 spans 14 residues. The CDR3 region is CASSLEGESTEAFF. In DNA, the CDR3 is TGTGCCAGCAGCTTGGAGGGGGAGTCCACTGAAGCTTTCTTT.